This T cell receptor beta chain was documented in a study of CD8+ T cells in alopecia areata. Germline assignment: CDR1 LGHNT and CDR2 FRNRAP. The length of the CDR3 is 14 residues. V was shortened by 5 bases and J by 6 bases, with 13 bases between the two germline ends. cDNA reverse transcribed from extracted RNA served as the sequencing template. The table came from immunoSEQ multiplex PCR; TCRdb's copy has only in-frame clones and leaves some out. The sample lists about 150,000 clones, more than 75% occurring once. Material: CD8+ T cells sorted from blood, obtained at week 0. This clonotype was sampled from a human donor with alopecia areata. V usage is TRBV12-5 and J usage is TRBJ2-2, with D possibly TRBD2 on 5 matching bases. The CDR3 protein is CASGPSERPGELFF. The CDR3 nucleotides read TGTGCTAGTGGTCCCTCAGAGCGGCCCGGGGAGCTGTTTTTT.